The following is a TCR beta chain sequence with its context. This sample is part of a study of beta chain features in type 1 diabetes. The entirety of the isolated RNA underwent reverse transcription, so expressed TCRB transcripts were sequenced. Repertoires were generated with immunoSEQ multiplex PCR, while TCRdb's copy carries only in-frame clones and drops some. The data hold roughly 400,000 clones, with about 15% observed a single time. Sequencing was performed on naive CD4+ T cells from blood. The TCR comes from a man between 25 and 39 years old in good health.

The DNA of the CDR3 is TGTGCCAGCAGTGAGGACAGCACAGATACGCAGTATTTT. Its protein is CASSEDSTDTQYF. This chain uses TRBV2 with TRBJ2-3; no firm D call. CDR3 length: 13 amino acids. V was clipped by 3 bases and J by 0 bases, with 4 bases between them. The germline gives CDR1 SNHLY, CDR2 FYNNEI.